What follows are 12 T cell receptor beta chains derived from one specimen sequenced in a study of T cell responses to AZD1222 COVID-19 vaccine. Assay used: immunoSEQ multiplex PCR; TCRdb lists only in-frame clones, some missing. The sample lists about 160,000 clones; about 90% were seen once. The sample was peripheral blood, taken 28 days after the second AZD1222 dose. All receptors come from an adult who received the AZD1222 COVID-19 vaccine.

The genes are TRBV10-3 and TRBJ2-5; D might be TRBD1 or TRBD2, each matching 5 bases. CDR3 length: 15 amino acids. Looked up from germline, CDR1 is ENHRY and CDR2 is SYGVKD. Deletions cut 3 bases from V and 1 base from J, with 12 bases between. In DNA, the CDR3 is TGTGCCATCAGTGACGCCGGGACCGCCCAAGAGACCCAGTACTTC. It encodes CAISDAGTAQETQYF.

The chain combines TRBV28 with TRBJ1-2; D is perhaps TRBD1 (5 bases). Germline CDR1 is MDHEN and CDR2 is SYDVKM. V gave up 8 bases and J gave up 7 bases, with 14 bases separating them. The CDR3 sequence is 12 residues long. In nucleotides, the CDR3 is TGTGCCAGCGCAAGCACAGGTTTTGGCTACACCTTC. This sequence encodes CASASTGFGYTF.

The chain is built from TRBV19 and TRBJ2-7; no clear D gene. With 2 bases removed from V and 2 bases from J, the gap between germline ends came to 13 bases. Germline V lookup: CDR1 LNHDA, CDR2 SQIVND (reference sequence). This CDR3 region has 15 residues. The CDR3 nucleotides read TGTGCCAGTAGTATAAGTGGCGGACGGCCCTACGAGCAGTACTTC. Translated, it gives CASSISGGRPYEQYF.

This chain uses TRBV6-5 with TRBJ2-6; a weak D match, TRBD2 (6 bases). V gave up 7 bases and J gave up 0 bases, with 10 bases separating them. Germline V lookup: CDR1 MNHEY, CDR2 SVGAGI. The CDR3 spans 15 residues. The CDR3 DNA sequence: TGTGCCAGCAACGGACTAAACTCTGGGGCCAACGTCCTGACTTTC. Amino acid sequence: CASNGLNSGANVLTF.

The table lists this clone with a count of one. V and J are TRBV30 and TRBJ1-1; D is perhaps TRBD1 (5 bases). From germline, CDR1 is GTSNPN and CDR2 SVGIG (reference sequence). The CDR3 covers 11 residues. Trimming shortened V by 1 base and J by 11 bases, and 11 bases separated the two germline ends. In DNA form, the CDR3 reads TGTGCCTGGAGTGGCGGGGCTAGTGCTTTCTTT. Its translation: CAWSGGASAFF.

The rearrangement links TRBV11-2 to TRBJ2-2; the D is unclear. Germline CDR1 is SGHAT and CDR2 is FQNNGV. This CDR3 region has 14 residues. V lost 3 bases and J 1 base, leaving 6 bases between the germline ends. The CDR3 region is CASSLGLNTGELFF. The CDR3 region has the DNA TGTGCCAGCAGCTTGGGGTTGAACACCGGGGAGCTGTTTTTT.

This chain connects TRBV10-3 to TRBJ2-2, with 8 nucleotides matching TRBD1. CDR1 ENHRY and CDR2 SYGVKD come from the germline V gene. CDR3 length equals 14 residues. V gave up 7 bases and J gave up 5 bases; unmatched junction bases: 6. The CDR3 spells CAIKGQDVTGELFF. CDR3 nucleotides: TGTGCCATCAAGGGACAGGACGTGACCGGGGAGCTGTTTTTT.

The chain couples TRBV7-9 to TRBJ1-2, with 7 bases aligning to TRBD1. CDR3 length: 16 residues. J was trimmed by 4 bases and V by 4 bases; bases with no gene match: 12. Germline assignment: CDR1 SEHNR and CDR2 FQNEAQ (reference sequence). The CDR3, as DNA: TGTGCCAGCAGCTCTCCGACAGGGAGAACTGTCTATGGCTACACCTTC. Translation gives CASSSPTGRTVYGYTF.

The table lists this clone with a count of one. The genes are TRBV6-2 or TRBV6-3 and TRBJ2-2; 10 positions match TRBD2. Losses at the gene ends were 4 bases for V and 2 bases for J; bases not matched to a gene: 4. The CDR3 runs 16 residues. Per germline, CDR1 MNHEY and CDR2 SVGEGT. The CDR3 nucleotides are TGTGCCAGCAGTTTAGCGGGGGGCCTAAACACCGGGGAGCTGTTTTTT. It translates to CASSLAGGLNTGELFF.

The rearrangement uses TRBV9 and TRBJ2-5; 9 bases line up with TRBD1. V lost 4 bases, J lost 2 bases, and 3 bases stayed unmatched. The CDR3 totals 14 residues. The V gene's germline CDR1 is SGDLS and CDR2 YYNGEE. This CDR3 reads CASSRDRVQETQYF. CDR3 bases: TGTGCCAGCAGCCGGGACAGGGTTCAAGAGACCCAGTACTTC.

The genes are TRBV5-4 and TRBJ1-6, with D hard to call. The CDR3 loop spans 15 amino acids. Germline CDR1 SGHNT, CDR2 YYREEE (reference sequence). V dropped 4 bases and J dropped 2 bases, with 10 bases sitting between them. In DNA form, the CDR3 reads TGTGCCAGCAGCCGCTTCGGGGCCTATAATTCACCCCTCCACTTT. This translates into CASSRFGAYNSPLHF.

The CDR3 DNA reads TGTGCCAGTAGTATAGTCGCAGGGATGGGAAACACCATATATTTT. Its protein product is CASSIVAGMGNTIYF. This sequence joins TRBV19 and TRBJ1-3; tentatively, D is TRBD1 (5 bases). CDR1 and CDR2 (germline): LNHDA, SQIVND (reference sequence). The CDR3 runs 15 residues. V dropped 1 base and J dropped 4 bases, with 11 bases sitting between them.